The source of this TCR beta chain is a study of blood T cell repertoires in COVID-19. As for the study in general: COVID-19 samples collected from the United States, Italy and Spain covered acute and convalescent phases. PBMCs, B-cell-depleted T cells, or T cells provided the cDNA or gDNA that made up the material.

The germline V gene has CDR1 MNHEY and CDR2 SMNVEV (reference sequence). The CDR3 is 14 amino acids. Trimming took off 3 bases at V and 2 bases at J, with 7 bases between the two ends. Original data processing: Counts of nucleated cells, estimated from reference gene primer amplification, were obtained. TCRdb's table, derived via immunoSEQ multiplex PCR, lists solely in-frame clones and lacks some. Clone size and the V and J calls come from that table; the DNA yielded D and trimming. The sample carries over 25,000 clones, 65% to 90% recorded once. The clonotype was recovered from a man in his sixties with active COVID-19. This chain uses TRBV27 with TRBJ2-2; D gene unclear. Source material: peripheral blood. This CDR3 is CASSFGFNTGELFF. In DNA, the CDR3 is TGTGCCAGCAGTTTCGGGTTCAACACCGGGGAGCTGTTTTTT.